This TCR beta chain was captured in a study of T cell changes during pregnancy in multiple sclerosis. Trimming took 2 bases from V and 0 from J, leaving 10 bases between them. Germline CDR1 and CDR2: SNHLY and FYNNEI. This CDR3 is 15 amino acids long. Produced via immunoSEQ multiplex PCR; TCRdb's table is partial and in-frame only. The sample includes about 80,000 clones, about 94% of them seen just once. This chain joins TRBV2 and TRBJ1-2; no firm D call. The receptor was isolated from a female donor with multiple sclerosis, enrolled in a pregnancy study. The source was peripheral blood, collected in the third trimester of pregnancy. The CDR3 bases are TGTGCCAGCAGTGAAACATACAGTTCTAACTATGGCTACACCTTC. It codes for CASSETYSSNYGYTF.